This TCR beta chain was captured by sequencing in a study of cytomegalovirus exposure and HLA in healthy donors (dated by TCRdb to 2015 to 2018). With respect to the entire study: An earlier analysis of approximately 590 of the donors reported 250 to 350 Gb of sequence data and some 100 million unique TCR beta sequences from about 200 million T cells. An early release covering 500 to 750 HLA-typed donors comprised 250 to 350 gigabases of sequencing data and around 85 million unique TCR sequences. Among the roughly 380 genotyped donors, around 79% belonged to the genetic ancestry cluster associated with self-reported Caucasian donors. The study aimed to test whether cataloging public T cell receptors could reveal signatures of past pathogen exposure. The study profiled the T cell repertoires of 666 subjects by immunosequencing and related them to cytomegalovirus serostatus. A separate validation cohort of approximately 120 different subjects was used in addition to the roughly 670-subject first cohort. To predict cytomegalovirus infection status, the study brought together high-throughput TCR immunosequencing, statistical association of individual TCRs with disease status, and machine learning. A later analysis re-examined previously published TCR beta repertoires from around 670 donors and added high-resolution HLA genotyping to investigate patterns of TCR occurrence. Rather than drawing on any new phenotypic data, the later analysis identified candidate immune exposures from TCR beta sequences and the way those sequences occurred across donors. To decide whether each TCR beta V gene segment behaved as functional or pseudogenic, an earlier analysis of several hundred of the donors relied on high-throughput TCR beta sequencing. Donor age, sex, ethnicity and CMV serostatus were collected together with the repertoire data. Genome-wide SNP genotypes for about 55% of the roughly 670 donors were used in a later genetic analysis, which treated that subset as a discovery cohort. Every repertoire in the discovery cohort had been generated on one and the same sequencing platform. HLA typing included class I and class II loci at four-digit resolution. The number of typed donors differed by locus: about 620-630 for A, B, C, DRB1 and DQB1; about 520 for DQA1; 606 for DPA1; and about 470 for DPB1. Five DR-DQ haplotypes were treated as single units for association and clustering because of strong linkage in the cohort. Among roughly 400 genotyped donors of the cohort, an average of about 240,000 unique TCR beta nucleotide sequences were sequenced per donor, around 18% of them non-productive. General conclusions and limits of the study: A later analysis found that TCR association rates varied across HLA loci, with DRB1 alleles showing the most associated TCRs and HLA-C alleles the fewest. When HLA alleles, especially DR and DQ, strongly co-occurred, attributing TCR associations to individual alleles was difficult. In a later genetic analysis, a missense DCLRE1C variant was associated with V-gene and J-gene trimming of TCR beta chains, and the association was replicated in an independent cohort. Specific HLA alleles were associated with roughly 17,000 TCR beta sequences at a false discovery rate of 0.05 in a later analysis. A later analysis reported that several top co-occurrence clusters appeared linked to parvovirus B19, influenza, CMV and Epstein-Barr virus. In a later analysis, most CMV-associated TCR beta chains were found to appear HLA-restricted, with HLA associations seemingly driven largely by CMV exposure. The classifier was reported to diagnose cytomegalovirus status with high specificity and sensitivity in both the original and validation cohorts. In a later analysis, HLA-associated TCR beta chains showed more clonal expansion and lower generation probabilities than non-associated chains that were equally common. Presence/absence analyses assumed roughly uniform sequencing depth across donors, an assumption that may not hold. This cohort had only TCR beta chains sequenced, and the lack of alpha or paired-chain data limited which features could be detected. Roughly 17 rarely observed V segments, including chromosome 9 orphons, were excluded from the earlier analysis of a few hundred of the donors because counts were too low. CMV serostatus was the only immune exposure information available for the cohort. A cluster of highly shared sequence variants was judged likely to represent a technical artifact of the sequencing pipeline. In vitro tests confirmed that a few of the cytomegalovirus-associated TCR beta chains recognize cytomegalovirus antigens. Compared with the 666-donor mean, donors in an Asian-associated ancestry cluster had fewer N-insertions in productive TCRs, according to a later genetic analysis. HLA typing was unavailable for some donors at each locus, so association tests used only the typed subset. Some IMGT-functional V segments, including TRBV6-2 and TRBV6-3, could not be distinguished by the 87-base-pair reads and were therefore excluded. An earlier analysis of around 500 of the donors showed that most TCR beta V segments appeared in productive rearrangements either about 87% or about 30% of the time, which broadly matched IMGT annotations. A further reported finding was that TCR beta sequences accurately predicted the HLA-A and HLA-B alleles for most subjects in the first cohort. The study gave a list of 150 to 200 TCR beta chains associated with cytomegalovirus. The authors suggested that the approach could potentially be extended to other disease states and immunological phenotypes. While some public TCRs were present in many individuals, most TCR sequences turned up only very rarely across donors. Linkage disequilibrium might explain the correlated functional status among segregating V segments, but an unknown experimental factor could not be excluded.

With respect to this clone: The antigen it binds to is not known. No much larger clonotype is one base removed from it; base qualities were not supplied.

The library relied on the immunoSEQ multiplex PCR assay. For the multiplex PCR, a mixture combining 60 forward primers for TCR Vbeta segments and 13 reverse primers for TCR Jbeta segments was used. The CDR3 region of rearranged TCR beta genes was amplified from genomic DNA with a multiplex PCR assay. Amplified TCR beta libraries were sequenced as 87-base-pair reads on the Illumina HiSeq System. In the paper's pipeline: In a later analysis, 80 million or so unique TCR beta chains were counted across the 500 to 850 repertoires, and roughly 10 million of these chains were shared by at least two donors. A nearest-neighbor algorithm error-corrected the raw reads and collapsed the reads into unique sequences, merging closely related sequences to remove PCR and sequencing errors. V, D and J gene segments were assigned by aligning CDR3 sequences to IMGT reference sequences. For a sequence to be retained, at least a six-nucleotide match to both a V gene segment and a J gene segment was required. A rearrangement counted as productive if the CDR3 had no stop codons and remained in frame with V and J, and every other rearrangement counted as non-productive. CDR3 was defined by IMGT convention, running from the second conserved V-encoded cysteine to the conserved J-encoded phenylalanine. Sequences without an unambiguous match to a single V gene segment were excluded from the earlier analysis of several hundred of the donors. In an earlier analysis of 587 of the donors, a V segment was called functional when productive rearrangements were above 56.7%, and segregating when the standard deviation between donors exceeded 5%. A statistical classification framework was built for diagnosing cytomegalovirus status from the catalog of TCR beta chain sequences. In a later analysis, V and J genes were assigned by comparing TCR nucleotide sequences against IMGT/GENE-DB human TR gene sequences. The TCRdist pipeline was used in a later analysis to assign CDR3 sequences and most-parsimonious VDJ recombination scenarios. In a later analysis, each TCR beta chain was defined by its CDR3 amino acid sequence together with its V-gene family, and reads lacking a unique V-gene family were excluded. To address suspected cross-contamination and a sequencing artifact, a later analysis removed some 620 highly shared, low-generation-probability nucleotide sequences. For each public chain, a later analysis derived a clonal expansion index from normalized ranks of inferred template counts within each repertoire. Generation probabilities in a later analysis came from a VDJ recombination model fitted to out-of-frame rearrangements, and those results were checked against IGoR. In a later analysis, hypergeometric tests were used to score TCR-TCR, TCR-HLA and TCR-CMV co-occurrence, with a repertoire-size bias correction applied to TCR pairs. A later analysis estimated false discovery rates by permuting HLA or CMV assignments 20 times. In a later analysis, co-occurring TCRs were grouped with DBSCAN, and TCRdist sequence similarity was added when clustering was performed within HLA-allele-positive subsets. Repertoires with fewer than 30,000 or more than 120,000 public chains were left out of co-occurrence clustering, as were about five repertoires with anomalous nucleotide sharing. Not all clones reach the TCRdb copy of this immuneACCESS table, which keeps in-frame sequences only. Checked studies attribute under half of the gap to unresolved V genes and leave the rest unexplained. V, J and clone size reflect that table, while D and trimming were determined from the DNA. This sample is represented by some 200,000 clones; around 78% of them were singletons. Together, the top ten hold about 2% of the sample.

In total, about 650 healthy bone marrow donors made up the cohort. Cohort members were all nominally healthy when sampled, although unrecorded immune exposures were likely present. The donor tested CMV seropositive, placing the donor among the 250 to 300 seropositive members of the cohort. A peripheral blood sample was provided by each donor, and peripheral blood mononuclear cells were used for TCR beta sequencing. The Qiagen DNeasy Blood Extraction Kit was used to extract genomic DNA from the blood cell samples. Clipping removes 3 bases from V and 8 bases from J, with 3 as the unmatched junction base count. The germline V gene provides CDR1 SGHRS and CDR2 YFSETQ. The CDR3 contains 13 residues, cysteine and phenylalanine counted. Of all the DNA, just the CDR3 is kept, 39 bases in frame from base 1.

The sequence joins TRBV5-1 to TRBJ2-1, with 9 bases aligning to TRBD2. The clonotype comes from a woman aged 25 to 39 in good health and CMV-seropositive. Specimen: PBMCs. CDR3 sequence: CASSSGTSYEQFF. The bases read TGCGCCAGCAGCTCCGGGACTAGCTATGAGCAGTTCTTC.